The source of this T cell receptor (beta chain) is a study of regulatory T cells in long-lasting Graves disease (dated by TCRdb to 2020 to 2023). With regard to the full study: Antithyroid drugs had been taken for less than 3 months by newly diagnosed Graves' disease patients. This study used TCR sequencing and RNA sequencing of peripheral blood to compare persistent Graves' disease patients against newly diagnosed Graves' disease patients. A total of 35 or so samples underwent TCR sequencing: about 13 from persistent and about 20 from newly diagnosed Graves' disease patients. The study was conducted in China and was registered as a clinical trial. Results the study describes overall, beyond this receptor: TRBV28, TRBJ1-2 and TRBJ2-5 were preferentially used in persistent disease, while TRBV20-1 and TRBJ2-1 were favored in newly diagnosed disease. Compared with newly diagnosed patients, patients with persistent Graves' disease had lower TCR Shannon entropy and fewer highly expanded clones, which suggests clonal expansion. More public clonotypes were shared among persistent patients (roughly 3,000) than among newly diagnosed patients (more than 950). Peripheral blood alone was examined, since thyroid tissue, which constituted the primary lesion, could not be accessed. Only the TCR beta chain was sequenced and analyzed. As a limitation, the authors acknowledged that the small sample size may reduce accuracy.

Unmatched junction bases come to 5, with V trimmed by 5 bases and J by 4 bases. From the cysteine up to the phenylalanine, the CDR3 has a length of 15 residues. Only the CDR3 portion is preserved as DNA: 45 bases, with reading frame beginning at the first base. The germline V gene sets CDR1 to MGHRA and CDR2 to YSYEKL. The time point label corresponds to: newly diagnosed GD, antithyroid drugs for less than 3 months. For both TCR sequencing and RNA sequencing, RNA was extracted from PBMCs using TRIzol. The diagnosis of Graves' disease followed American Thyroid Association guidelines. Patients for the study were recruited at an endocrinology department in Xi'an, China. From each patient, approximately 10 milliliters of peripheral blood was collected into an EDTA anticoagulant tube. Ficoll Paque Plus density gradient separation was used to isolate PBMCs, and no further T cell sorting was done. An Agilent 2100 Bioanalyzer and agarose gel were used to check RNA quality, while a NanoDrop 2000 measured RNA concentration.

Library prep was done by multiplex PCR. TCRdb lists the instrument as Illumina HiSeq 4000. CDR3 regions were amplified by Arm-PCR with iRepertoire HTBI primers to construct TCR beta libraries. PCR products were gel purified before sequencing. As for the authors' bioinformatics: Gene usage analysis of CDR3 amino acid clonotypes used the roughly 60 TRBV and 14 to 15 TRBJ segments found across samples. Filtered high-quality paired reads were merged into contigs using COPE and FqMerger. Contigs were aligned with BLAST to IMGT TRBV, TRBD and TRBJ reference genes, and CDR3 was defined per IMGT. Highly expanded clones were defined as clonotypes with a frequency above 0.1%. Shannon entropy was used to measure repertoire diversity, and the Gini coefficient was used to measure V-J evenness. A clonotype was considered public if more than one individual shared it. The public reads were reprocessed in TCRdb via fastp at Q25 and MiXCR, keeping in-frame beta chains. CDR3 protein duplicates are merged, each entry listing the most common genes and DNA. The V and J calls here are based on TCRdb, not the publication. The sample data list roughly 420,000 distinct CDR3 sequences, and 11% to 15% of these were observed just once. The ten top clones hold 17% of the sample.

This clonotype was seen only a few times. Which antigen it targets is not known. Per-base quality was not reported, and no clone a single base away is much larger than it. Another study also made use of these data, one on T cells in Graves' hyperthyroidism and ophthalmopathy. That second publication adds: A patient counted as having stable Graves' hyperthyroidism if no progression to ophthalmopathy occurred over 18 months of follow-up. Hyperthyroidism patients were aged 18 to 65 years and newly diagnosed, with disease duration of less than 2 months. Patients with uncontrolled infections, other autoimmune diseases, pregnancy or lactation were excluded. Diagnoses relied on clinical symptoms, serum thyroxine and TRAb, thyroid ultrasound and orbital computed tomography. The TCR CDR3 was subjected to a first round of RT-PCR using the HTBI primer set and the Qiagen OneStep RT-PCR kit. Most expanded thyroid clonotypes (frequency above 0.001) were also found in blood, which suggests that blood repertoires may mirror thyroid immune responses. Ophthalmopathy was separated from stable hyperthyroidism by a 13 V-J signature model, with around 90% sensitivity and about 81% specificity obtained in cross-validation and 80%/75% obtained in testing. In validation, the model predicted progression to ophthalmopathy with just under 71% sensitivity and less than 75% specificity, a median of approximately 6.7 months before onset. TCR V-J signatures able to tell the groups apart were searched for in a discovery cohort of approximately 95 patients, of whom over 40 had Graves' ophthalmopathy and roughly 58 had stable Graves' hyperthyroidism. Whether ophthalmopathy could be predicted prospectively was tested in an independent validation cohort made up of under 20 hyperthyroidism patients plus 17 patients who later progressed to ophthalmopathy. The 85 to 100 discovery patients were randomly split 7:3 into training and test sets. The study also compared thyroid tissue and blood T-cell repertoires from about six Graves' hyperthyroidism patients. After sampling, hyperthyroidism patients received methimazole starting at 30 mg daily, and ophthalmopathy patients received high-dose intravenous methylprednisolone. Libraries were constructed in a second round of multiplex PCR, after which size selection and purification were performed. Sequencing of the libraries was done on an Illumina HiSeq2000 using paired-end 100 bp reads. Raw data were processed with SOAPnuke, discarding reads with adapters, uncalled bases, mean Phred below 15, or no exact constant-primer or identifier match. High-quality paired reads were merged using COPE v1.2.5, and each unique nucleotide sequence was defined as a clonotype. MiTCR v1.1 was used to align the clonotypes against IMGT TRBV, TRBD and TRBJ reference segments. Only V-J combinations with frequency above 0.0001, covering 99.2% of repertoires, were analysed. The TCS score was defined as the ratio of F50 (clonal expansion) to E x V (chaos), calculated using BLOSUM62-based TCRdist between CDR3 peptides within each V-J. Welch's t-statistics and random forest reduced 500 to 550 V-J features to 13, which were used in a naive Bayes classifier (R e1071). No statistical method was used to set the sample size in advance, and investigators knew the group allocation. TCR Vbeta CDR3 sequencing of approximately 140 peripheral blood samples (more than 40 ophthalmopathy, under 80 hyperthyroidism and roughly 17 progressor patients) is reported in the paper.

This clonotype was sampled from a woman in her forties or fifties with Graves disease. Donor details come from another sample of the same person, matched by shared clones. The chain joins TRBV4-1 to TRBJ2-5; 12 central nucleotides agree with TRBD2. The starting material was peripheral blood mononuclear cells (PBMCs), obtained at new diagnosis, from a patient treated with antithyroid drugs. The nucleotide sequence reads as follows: TGCGCCAGCAGCAACCGACTAGCGGGAGTAGAGACCCAGTACTTC. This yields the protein CASSNRLAGVETQYF.